A single sample is the source of the 5 T cell receptor beta chains below, sequenced in a study of shared clonotypes between healthy human individuals. Clones were sequenced by immunoSEQ multiplex PCR, and TCRdb holds only the in-frame ones, with some missing. Of more than 2 million clones listed, around 95% are singletons. Sample: naive CD4+ T cells sorted from blood. As to subset: CD45RA+ positively selected. Source of these receptors: a man aged 18 to 29 in good health.

Notes on this clone: One junction end disagrees with the germline gene, perhaps due to a read error. The genes are TRBV11-2 and TRBJ2-7; TRBD2 agrees at 9 bases. The CDR3 loop spans 20 amino acids. The germline CDR1 and CDR2 sequences are SGHAT and FQNNGV. The CDR3 is CASSLDRWASGDESSYEQYF. For the CDR3, the DNA is TGTGCCAGCAGCCTAGACAGGTGGGCTAGCGGGGACGAATCTTCCTACGAGCAGTACTTC.

The chain uses TRBV28 and TRBJ2-3, with 10 positions matching TRBD1. The CDR3 sequence is 15 residues long. Trimming took 3 bases from V and 3 from J; bases not matched to a gene: 3. Germline V gene data show CDR1 as MDHEN and CDR2 as SYDVKM. The CDR3 DNA is TGTGCCAGCAGTTTGGGACAGGGGATAACAGATACGCAGTATTTT. Translation gives CASSLGQGITDTQYF. Full variable domain (remainder filled in from reference TRBV28 and TRBJ2-3): DVKVTQSSRYLVKRTGEKVFLECVQDMDHENMFWYRQDPGLGLRLIYFSYDVKMKEKGDIPEGYSVSREKKERFSLILESASTNQTSMYLCASSLGQGITDTQYFGPGTRLTVL.

The gene calls are TRBV30 and TRBJ1-3, with D maybe TRBD1 (6 bases). CDR1 and CDR2 from the germline V gene are GTSNPN and SVGIG (reference sequence). The V gene lost 8 bases and the J gene lost 5 bases, with 22 bases spanning the gap. This CDR3 spans 15 amino acids. The CDR3 DNA is TGTGCCCACGGCCCGGGACACGAGTCAAGAAACACCATATATTTT. Its protein is CAHGPGHESRNTIYF.

This clone was observed once. The J gene is TRBJ2-1, the V gene TRBV5-1; TRBD2 matches 8 bases. This CDR3 spans 16 amino acids. The trim removed 0 bases at V and 3 bases at J, leaving 5 bases unmatched. The germline CDR1 and CDR2 sequences are SGHRS and YFSETQ. The CDR3 loop reads CASSLAESGSYNEQFF. Here the CDR3 DNA reads TGCGCCAGCAGCTTGGCCGAGAGCGGGAGCTACAATGAGCAGTTCTTC.

This clone was seen once. This chain uses TRBV27 with TRBJ2-6; the D gene is possibly TRBD1 (9 bases). The germline CDR1 and CDR2 sequences are MNHEY and SMNVEV (reference sequence). This CDR3 is built from 17 residues. V was trimmed by 4 bases and J by 3 bases, leaving 16 bases between them. CDR3 amino acids: CASSSGQGTSGANVLTF. CDR3 DNA sequence: TGTGCCAGCAGTTCTGGACAGGGGACTAGTGGGGCCAACGTCCTGACTTTC. The variable domain in full, with the rest retrieved from reference TRBV27 and TRBJ2-6, is EAQVTQNPRYLITVTGKKLTVTCSQNMNHEYMSWYRQDPGLGLRQIYYSMNVEVTDKGDVPEGYKVSRKEKRNFPLILESPSPNQTSLYFCASSSGQGTSGANVLTFGAGSRLTVL.